A single T cell receptor (beta chain) is shown here with its context. This sample was taken from a study of control samples from healthy donors and cancer patients. The data were produced by immunoSEQ multiplex PCR, yet TCRdb's version contains in-frame clones alone and is incomplete. The table has about 63,000 clones, over 75% seen once. Trimming shortened V by 5 bases and J by 1 base, and 9 bases separated the two germline ends. The CDR3 length is 13 residues. Germline V gene data show CDR1 as SGHVS and CDR2 as FQNEAQ. The TCR sequence derives from a woman aged 60 to 75 with lung cancer. This sequence joins TRBV7-8 and TRBJ2-7, with D possibly being TRBD1 (5 bases). The sequencing sample was made of PBMCs. For the CDR3, the DNA is TGTGCCAGCAGCGTCCAGGGTTCCTACGAGCAGTACTTC. Residues: CASSVQGSYEQYF.